This record looks at one T cell receptor beta chain sequence and its context. An end of the junction differs from the germline gene, which may be a read error. This sample was taken from a study of Graves' ophthalmopathy and Graves' hyperthyroidism. Study details: Investigators collected peripheral blood at initial diagnosis, before any treatment was given.

Stable hyperthyroidism meant no progression to ophthalmopathy within 18 months of follow-up. Diagnoses were established from clinical symptoms, serum thyroxine, TRAb, thyroid ultrasound and orbital computed tomography. The length of the CDR3 is 12 residues. Germline lookup yields CDR1 MNHEY and CDR2 SMNVEV (reference sequence). As the template, RNA transcripts were used to amplify TCR beta CDR3 regions. An opening RT-PCR round employed HTBI primers and preceded a second-round multiplex PCR. TCRdb ran MiXCR on the multiplex PCR reads and lists one entry per CDR3 protein. The data contain hundreds of thousands of distinct CDR3 sequences, about a fifth of them singletons.

The receptor was isolated from a woman aged 18-35 years with stable Graves' hyperthyroidism. Some clones in this sample may be carry-over from other donors' samples. The sample taken for sequencing was peripheral blood. The chain links TRBV27 to TRBJ2-7, with D possibly being TRBD2 (6 bases). The CDR3 region is CASSFQVSGPPF. The DNA for the CDR3 is TGTGCCAGCAGTTTCCAAGTTAGCGGTCCTCCCTTC.